Below, 16 T cell receptor beta chains from the same sample are listed, as sequenced in a study of blood T cell repertoires in COVID-19 (dated by TCRdb to about 2020). The library was obtained by the immunoSEQ multiplex PCR assay. TCRdb obtained this table from immuneACCESS and retained in-frame rearrangements with V and J assigned. These tables miss some clones; where compared with another copy, unresolved V genes account for less than half of the shortfall, and the remainder is unexplained. The sample table lists about 170,000 clones, around 88% of them with a count of one. Roughly 19% of the sample goes to the ten largest clones. Sample: peripheral blood. Every receptor here comes from a woman aged 70-85 years who had recovered from COVID-19.

The chain links TRBV7-9 to TRBJ2-2, with 13 bases that match TRBD2. V dropped 8 bases and J dropped 5; count of bases not matched to a gene: 8. This CDR3 has 16 residues. CDR1 and CDR2 (germline): SEHNR, FQNEAQ (reference sequence). The CDR3 region is CASRGLAGAVTGELFF. The CDR3 DNA follows: TGTGCCAGCCGCGGACTAGCGGGAGCGGTGACCGGGGAGCTGTTTTTT.

In this sample, this clone turned up a few times. The gene calls are TRBV3-1 (or the pseudogene TRBV3-2) and TRBJ2-5; D is possibly TRBD1 (6 bases). This CDR3 comprises 15 residues. Germline CDR1 is LGHDT and CDR2 is YNNKEL (reference sequence). The ends were cut back, 5 bases at V and 2 bases at J, with 15 bases in the middle. The CDR3: CASSARQVLQETQYF. For the CDR3, the DNA is TGTGCCAGCAGCGCCAGACAGGTTTTACAAGAGACCCAGTACTTC.

The rearrangement joins TRBV19 to TRBJ1-2; D perhaps matches TRBD1 (6 bases). Germline V CDR1 and CDR2: LNHDA, SQIVND (reference sequence). V lost 7 bases and J 7 bases, leaving 13 bases between the germline ends. This CDR3 is 12 amino acids long. CDR3 amino acids: CASNGFRGGYTF. The CDR3 bases are TGTGCCAGTAATGGGTTCAGGGGTGGCTACACCTTC. Combining the CDR3 with reference TRBV19 and TRBJ1-2 gives the whole variable domain DGGITQSPKYLFRKEGQNVTLSCEQNLNHDAMYWYRQDPGQGLRLIYYSQIVNDFQKGDIAEGYSVSREKKESFPLTVTSAQKNPTAFYLCASNGFRGGYTFGSGTRLTVV.

The CDR3 DNA is TGTGCCAGCAGCTCCGGGGGAGGGGCGGGCACAGATACGCAGTATTTT. Amino acids: CASSSGGGAGTDTQYF. The rearrangement joins TRBV7-9 to TRBJ2-3; 7 bases match TRBD2. This CDR3 is 16 amino acids long. V was pared by 4 bases and J by 1 base, with 8 bases of the junction left unmatched. The germline V gene has CDR1 SEHNR and CDR2 FQNEAQ (reference sequence).

The chain is built from TRBV9 and TRBJ2-7; 7 bases match TRBD2. This CDR3 spans 14 amino acids. Germline V gives CDR1 SGDLS, CDR2 YYNGEE. V shed 4 bases and J 4 bases; nucleotides not matched to a gene: 8. The CDR3 reads CASSPRTRGYEQYF. CDR3 nucleotide sequence: TGTGCCAGCAGCCCCCGGACTAGAGGGTACGAGCAGTACTTC.

The V call is TRBV6-4, the J call TRBJ1-5; possible D gene TRBD1, 5 bases. Looked up from germline, CDR1 is MRHNA and CDR2 is SNTAGT. V dropped 4 bases and J dropped 3 bases, with 13 bases sitting between them. This CDR3 spans 15 amino acids. CDR3 in DNA: TGTGCCAGCAGTGGCAAGACAGAAGACAATCAGCCCCAGCATTTT. It yields the protein CASSGKTEDNQPQHF.

CDR3 DNA sequence: TGTGCCAGCAGCCAAGACGCCAGGGGCCATGGCTACACCTTC. This translates into CASSQDARGHGYTF. V usage is TRBV3-1 (or the pseudogene TRBV3-2) and J usage is TRBJ1-2; tentatively, D is TRBD1 (6 bases). The CDR3 is 14 residues long. Germline V gene data show CDR1 as LGHDT and CDR2 as YNNKEL (reference sequence). Trimming stripped 0 bases from V and 6 bases from J, with 11 bases between.

The rearrangement uses TRBV5-1 and TRBJ2-3; possibly TRBD1 for D (6 bases). The germline V gene encodes CDR1 SGHRS and CDR2 YFSETQ. V was pared by 4 bases and J by 0 bases, with 21 bases between. The CDR3 is 18 amino acids. CDR3 coding DNA: TGCGCCAGCAGCGGGGGCGGTATGGCTAGCTCTAGCACAGATACGCAGTATTTT. It specifies CASSGGGMASSSTDTQYF.

The chain combines TRBV28 with TRBJ2-5; D remains ambiguous. Germline-derived CDR1 and CDR2 are MDHEN and SYDVKM. V was trimmed by 6 bases and J by 1 base, leaving 3 bases between them. There are 11 residues in the CDR3. The CDR3 coding sequence is TGTGCCAGCAGCAGCCAAGAGACCCAGTACTTC. This translates into CASSSQETQYF.

The genes are TRBV15 and TRBJ1-3, with 8 positions matching TRBD1. CDR1 LNHNV and CDR2 YYDKDF come from the germline V gene (reference sequence). With V trimmed by 3 bases and J by 5 bases, 9 bases remained unmatched. The CDR3 totals 16 residues. The CDR3 loop is CATSSADRDLRNTIYF. The CDR3 bases are TGTGCCACCAGCAGTGCGGACAGGGATCTGCGAAACACCATATATTTT. The variable domain in full, with the rest retrieved from reference TRBV15 and TRBJ1-3, is DAMVIQNPRYQVTQFGKPVTLSCSQTLNHNVMYWYQQKSSQAPKLLFHYYDKDFNNEADTPDNFQSRRPNTSFCFLDIRSPGLGDTAMYLCATSSADRDLRNTIYFGEGSWLTVV.

V gene TRBV5-4 combines with J gene TRBJ2-2, with 7 bases lining up with TRBD2. Per the germline V gene, CDR1 is SGHNT and CDR2 is YYREEE (reference sequence). This CDR3 region has 14 residues. V was pared by 6 bases and J by 7 bases, with 9 bases of the junction left unmatched. Here the CDR3 reads CASTRAGRGGELFF. CDR3 coding DNA: TGTGCCAGCACCCGAGCGGGGAGGGGCGGGGAGCTGTTTTTT.

The CDR3 bases are TGTGCCAGCAGCTTGGCAGGGATGAACACTGAAGCTTTCTTT. Its protein is CASSLAGMNTEAFF. The chain links TRBV11-2 to TRBJ1-1; maybe TRBD1 (5 bases). Trimming cost V 3 bases and J 0 bases, with 8 bases left between them. Germline loops: CDR1 SGHAT, CDR2 FQNNGV. This CDR3 has 14 residues.

V usage is TRBV3-1 (or the pseudogene TRBV3-2) and J usage is TRBJ2-1; the match to TRBD1 covers 7 bases. The CDR3 is 13 residues long. The V segment lost 10 bases and the J segment 8 bases; nucleotides outside the gene matches: 11. Germline CDR1 reads LGHDT; CDR2 reads YNNKEL (reference sequence). In DNA form, the CDR3 reads TGTGCCACCAGGGGGATACAGGGCGATGAGCAGTTCTTC. The encoded protein is CATRGIQGDEQFF.

J is TRBJ1-2 and V is TRBV10-3; D might be TRBD1 (5 bases). V gave up 6 bases and J gave up 8 bases, with 22 bases separating them. The germline gives CDR1 ENHRY, CDR2 SYGVKD. The CDR3 covers 15 residues. Written as DNA, the CDR3 is TGTGCCATCAGCGGGGACGGTGCTCACCGGGGGGGCTACACCTTC. Its translation: CAISGDGAHRGGYTF.

This clone was detected only once. V is TRBV5-1 and J is TRBJ1-4; 7 bases match TRBD1. Germline loops: CDR1 SGHRS, CDR2 YFSETQ. CDR3 size: 13 residues. Trimming took 6 bases from V and 3 from J; bases not matched to a gene: 2. The CDR3 here is CASKTGPNEKLFF. The CDR3 DNA follows: TGCGCCAGCAAGACAGGGCCTAATGAAAAACTGTTTTTT.

This clone was seen only once. This chain links TRBV19 with TRBJ1-4; TRBD1 aligns across 10 bases. Germline-derived CDR1 and CDR2 are LNHDA and SQIVND (reference sequence). V dropped 5 bases and J dropped 6; count of bases not matched to a gene: 6. The CDR3 contains 15 residues. For the CDR3, the DNA is TGTGCCAGTAGTGCCCGACAGGGGGCCGATGAAAAACTGTTTTTT. The encoded protein is CASSARQGADEKLFF.